This entry lists 18 T cell receptor beta chains sequenced from one sample in a study of OX40 agonist ivuxolimab in advanced cancers. Here immunoSEQ multiplex PCR was the method, and the copy in TCRdb shows in-frame clones only, minus some. The table has some 67,000 clones, over 70% seen once. Sample: CD4+ or CD8+ T cells sorted from blood, taken in a trial of the OX40 agonist ivuxolimab. Receptors were obtained from an adult with an advanced solid tumor such as melanoma, head and neck, liver or kidney cancer.

The CDR3 DNA is TGTGCCAGCAGCTTACTCTCAAGCACAGATACGCAGTATTTT. It translates to CASSLLSSTDTQYF. This chain connects TRBV7-3 to TRBJ2-3; no reliable D call. The CDR3 loop spans 14 amino acids. Trimming cost V 2 bases and J 0 bases, with 6 bases left between them. CDR1 SGHTA and CDR2 FQGTGA come from the germline V gene.

This clone occurred a few times. The rearrangement links TRBV11-2 to TRBJ1-5; D is perhaps TRBD1 (5 bases). This CDR3 region has 18 residues. Germline values: CDR1 SGHAT, CDR2 FQNNGV. V was pared by 0 bases and J by 5 bases, with 20 bases between. CDR3 DNA: TGTGCCAGCAGCTTAGATGGGCGACGGGGCGGAGTAGATCAGCCCCAGCATTTT. Protein product: CASSLDGRRGGVDQPQHF.

The gene calls are TRBV19 and TRBJ2-5, with 7 bases fitting TRBD2. Trimming cost V 2 bases and J 7 bases; bases outside gene matches: 7. The CDR3 length is 14 residues. Per the germline V gene, CDR1 is LNHDA and CDR2 is SQIVND (reference sequence). The CDR3 sequence: CASSISGAEGTQYF. DNA for the CDR3: TGTGCCAGTAGTATAAGCGGGGCCGAGGGGACCCAGTACTTC.

The V gene is TRBV27, the J gene TRBJ1-2; D is ambiguous. The CDR3 covers 15 residues. In germline, CDR1 is MNHEY, CDR2 SMNVEV (reference sequence). V was trimmed by 6 bases and J by 4 bases, leaving 18 bases between them. This CDR3 is CASRSGSRDPYGYTF. CDR3 bases: TGTGCCAGCAGGTCGGGGAGTAGGGATCCCTATGGCTACACCTTC.

V and J are TRBV18 and TRBJ2-6; no definite D call. Per the germline V gene, CDR1 is KGHSH and CDR2 is LQKENI. V lost 3 bases, J lost 2 bases, and 2 bases lay in between. The CDR3 length is 13 residues. This chain's CDR3 is CASSPPGANVLTF. Here the CDR3 DNA reads TGTGCCAGCTCACCTCCTGGGGCCAACGTCCTGACTTTC. Full variable domain (missing parts from reference TRBV18 and TRBJ2-6): NAGVMQNPRHLVRRRGQEARLRCSPMKGHSHVYWYRQLPEEGLKFMVYLQKENIIDESGMPKERFSAEFPKEGPSILRIQQVVRGDSAAYFCASSPPGANVLTFGAGSRLTVL.

This clone has just one count. The rearrangement uses TRBV27 and TRBJ1-1; no clear D gene. V lost 1 base and J lost 12, with 21 bases in between. Germline assignment: CDR1 MNHEY and CDR2 SMNVEV (reference sequence). The CDR3 loop spans 15 amino acids. The CDR3 DNA is TGTGCCAGCAGTTTATTTTTCGGGGAGAGGGCTTCGACTTTCTTT. It specifies CASSLFFGERASTFF.

The genes are TRBV28 and TRBJ2-4; D is perhaps TRBD1 (5 bases). The CDR3 contains 10 residues. V was shortened by 10 bases and J by 8 bases, with 9 bases between the two germline ends. CDR1 MDHEN and CDR2 SYDVKM come from the germline V gene. DNA of the CDR3: TGTGCCACCCTAGGGGACATTCAGTACTTC. This gives the protein CATLGDIQYF.

The chain joins TRBV6-9 to TRBJ1-2; 10 positions match TRBD1. Looked up from germline, CDR1 is MNHGY and CDR2 is SVAAGI. After removal of 6 bases from V and 4 bases from J, the junction contained 11 bases not matched to a gene. This CDR3 comprises 16 residues. The CDR3 spells CASSPVTGTGAYGYTF. The CDR3 DNA reads as TGTGCCAGCAGCCCCGTAACCGGGACAGGGGCCTATGGCTACACCTTC.

By frequency in the sample, this clone is medium-sized. The chain joins TRBV5-8 to TRBJ2-3; D not certain. V shed 1 base and J shed 3 bases, with 6 bases lying between them. In germline, CDR1 is SGHTS, CDR2 YDEGEE. This CDR3 has 13 amino acids. CDR3 coding DNA: TGTGCCAGCAGCTTGTTGCAGACAGATACGCAGTATTTT. This encodes CASSLLQTDTQYF.

CDR3 in amino acids: CASSLDRASSYNSPLHF. CDR3 nucleotides: TGTGCCAGCAGCTTGGACAGGGCTAGCTCCTATAATTCACCCCTCCACTTT. V gene TRBV7-9 combines with J gene TRBJ1-6; 8 bases match TRBD1. The CDR3 is 17 residues long. Germline loops: CDR1 SEHNR, CDR2 FQNEAQ (reference sequence). V gave up 3 bases and J gave up 0 bases; unmatched junction bases: 4.

The genes are TRBV6-1 and TRBJ1-2; TRBD1 is a possible D gene (5 bases). Per the germline V gene, CDR1 is MNHNS and CDR2 is SASEGT. Trimming took 2 bases from V and 4 from J, leaving 17 bases between them. CDR3 length equals 16 residues. CDR3 protein: CASSENLRGLGYGYTF. As DNA, the CDR3 is TGTGCCAGCAGTGAAAATCTAAGGGGCTTGGGCTATGGCTACACCTTC.

The V gene is TRBV7-9, the J gene TRBJ2-1, with 16 nucleotides matching TRBD2. The J segment lost 8 bases and the V segment lost 5 bases, leaving 15 bases of the junction unmatched. The length of the CDR3 is 19 residues. CDR1 is SEHNR and CDR2 is FQNEAQ in the germline V gene (reference sequence). CDR3 DNA sequence: TGTGCCAGCAGCAAGGTGGGACTAGCGGGAGGGCCGTTCGGAGATGAGCAGTTCTTC. Protein product: CASSKVGLAGGPFGDEQFF. Combining the CDR3 with reference TRBV7-9 and TRBJ2-1 gives the whole variable domain DTGVSQNPRHKITKRGQNVTFRCDPISEHNRLYWYRQTLGQGPEFLTYFQNEAQLEKSRLLSDRFSAERPKGSFSTLEIQRTEQGDSAMYLCASSKVGLAGGPFGDEQFFGPGTRLTVL.

V gene TRBV7-6 combines with J gene TRBJ1-4; D uncertain. This CDR3 has 16 residues. Germline V gene lookup returns CDR1 SGHVS and CDR2 FNYEAQ. V lost 4 bases, J lost 7 bases, and 19 bases lay in between. In DNA, the CDR3 is TGTGCCAGCAGCTCAGATCCCGGGAGGTTGAGTGAAAAACTGTTTTTT. Amino acid sequence: CASSSDPGRLSEKLFF.

This chain links TRBV21-1 with TRBJ2-1; the DNA was not used to check the table's D call, TRBD2. TRBV21-1 is termed a pseudogene. The CDR3 is 21 amino acids. The CDR3 region has the DNA TGTGCCAGCAGCAAAGTCCATTACGGGGAGGTGCGAGCGGGCGGAAACAATGAGCAGTTCTTC. This encodes CASSKVHYGEVRAGGNNEQFF.

The V gene is TRBV5-6, the J gene TRBJ2-3; D may be TRBD1 or TRBD2 (5 bases each). Germline V gene data show CDR1 as SGHDT and CDR2 as YYEEEE. Trimming removed 4 bases at V and 2 bases at J, with 14 bases between. The CDR3 runs to 15 residues. CDR3 in amino acids: CASSRRDRYTDTQYF. CDR3 bases: TGTGCCAGCAGCCGCCGGGACCGATACACAGATACGCAGTATTTT.

The chain combines TRBV19 with TRBJ2-7; D could derive from TRBD1 or TRBD2 (7 bases each). This CDR3 has 15 amino acids. Trimming shortened V by 3 bases and J by 3 bases, and 15 bases separated the two germline ends. Germline CDR1 is LNHDA and CDR2 is SQIVND (reference sequence). The CDR3, as DNA: TGTGCCAGTAGTATTAGGGGGGGACAGAGCTACGAGCAGTACTTC. Translation: CASSIRGGQSYEQYF. The whole variable domain, remainder taken from reference TRBV19 and TRBJ2-7, is DGGITQSPKYLFRKEGQNVTLSCEQNLNHDAMYWYRQDPGQGLRLIYYSQIVNDFQKGDIAEGYSVSREKKESFPLTVTSAQKNPTAFYLCASSIRGGQSYEQYFGPGTRLTVT.

The V and J genes are TRBV27 and TRBJ1-1; D gene uncertain. The V gene lost 3 bases and the J gene lost 1 base, with 9 bases spanning the gap. The CDR3 sequence is 14 residues long. CDR1 and CDR2 (germline): MNHEY, SMNVEV (reference sequence). The chain's CDR3 is CASSFGPKNTEAFF. DNA of the CDR3: TGTGCCAGCAGTTTTGGCCCCAAGAACACTGAAGCTTTCTTT.

The chain carries TRBV5-6 and TRBJ2-3; no clear D. The V end lost 2 bases, the J end lost 4 bases, and 5 bases lay between the germline ends. Germline CDR1 is SGHDT and CDR2 is YYEEEE. The CDR3 covers 12 residues. The CDR3 nucleotides are TGTGCCAGCAGCTTTTCGGCAGATACGCAGTATTTT. Translation: CASSFSADTQYF.